This T cell receptor beta chain comes out of a study of long-term antiretroviral therapy in people with HIV. Germline V gene lookup returns CDR1 MNHNS and CDR2 SASEGT. The V gene lost 6 bases and the J gene lost 3 bases, with 6 bases spanning the gap. This CDR3 is built from 11 residues. Assay version v3.0 of immunoSEQ was used, and it was run at survey level. Sequencing was directed toward about 40,000-55,000 T-cell genomes in each sample. The assay was immunoSEQ multiplex PCR, and TCRdb's table has in-frame clones only and misses some. Among about 18,000 clones listed, 75% to 90% were seen once. The receptor comes from a man aged 45-60 years with HIV. The J gene is TRBJ2-7, the V gene TRBV6-1; unclear D gene. Specimen: unsorted PBMCs, collected 4.2 years after starting antiretroviral therapy. CDR3 sequence reads: CASRESYEQYF. For the CDR3, the DNA is TGTGCCAGCAGGGAGAGCTACGAGCAGTACTTC.